This TCR beta chain comes out of a study of metastatic and nonmetastatic thyroid tumors. This clone has a handful of counts. In the original processing: CDR3 was compared across clinicopathological groups, and the resulting differences were used to build a distant-metastasis classifier for papillary thyroid cancer. TCRdb reprocessed the PCR reads via MiXCR. TCRdb's processing, not the authors', yielded these V and J calls. The data hold some 26,000 clones, with 3.5% to 4.5% observed a single time. V was pared by 2 bases and J by 0 bases, with 13 bases of the junction left unmatched. The CDR3 length is 19 residues. Per the germline V gene, CDR1 is MGHDK and CDR2 is SYGVNS. Treatment of any kind had been given to no patient before thyroid surgery.

This clonotype originated in a male donor with papillary thyroid cancer or a benign thyroid nodule (not recorded which). Some clones in this sample may be carry-over from other donors' samples. The V and J genes are TRBV25-1 and TRBJ2-1, with 7 nucleotides matching TRBD2. Sequences were obtained from blood. The CDR3 coding sequence is TGTGCCAGCAGTGAAGTCGACAAGGGAGCGGGAATCTCCTACAATGAGCAGTTCTTC. It encodes CASSEVDKGAGISYNEQFF.